The entry that follows covers one TCR beta chain sequence. The PCR was carried out with 60 Vbeta primers and 13 Jbeta primers. Here immunoSEQ multiplex PCR was the method, and the copy in TCRdb shows in-frame clones only, minus some. The data contain about 110,000 clones, less than 80% of them singletons. The sample originates from a study of cytomegalovirus exposure and HLA in healthy donors. V lost 6 bases to trimming and J lost 8 bases; unmatched junction nucleotides: 12. CDR1 and CDR2 (germline): MNHNY, SVGAGI (reference sequence). The CDR3 totals 15 residues. The sample was PBMCs. This chain links TRBV6-6 with TRBJ2-1, with 8 bases that match TRBD1. The TCR sequence derives from a man aged 25-45 years in good health and CMV-seropositive. The CDR3 region has the DNA TGTGCCAGCAGATTAGGACAGGGACAGGTTGATGAGCAGTTCTTC. Its translation: CASRLGQGQVDEQFF.